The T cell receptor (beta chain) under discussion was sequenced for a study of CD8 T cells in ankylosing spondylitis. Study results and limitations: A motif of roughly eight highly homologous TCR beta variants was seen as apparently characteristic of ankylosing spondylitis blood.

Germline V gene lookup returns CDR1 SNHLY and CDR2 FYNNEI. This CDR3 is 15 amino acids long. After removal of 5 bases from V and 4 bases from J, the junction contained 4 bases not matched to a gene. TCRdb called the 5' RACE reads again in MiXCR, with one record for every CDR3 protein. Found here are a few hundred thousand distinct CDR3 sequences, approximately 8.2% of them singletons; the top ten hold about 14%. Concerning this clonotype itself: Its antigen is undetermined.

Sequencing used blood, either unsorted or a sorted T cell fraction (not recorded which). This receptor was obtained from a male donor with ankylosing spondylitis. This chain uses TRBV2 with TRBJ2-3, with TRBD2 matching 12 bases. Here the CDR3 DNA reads TGTGCCAGCAGTCTAGCGGGAGGGGCCTCAGATACGCAGTATTTT. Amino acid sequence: CASSLAGGASDTQYF.